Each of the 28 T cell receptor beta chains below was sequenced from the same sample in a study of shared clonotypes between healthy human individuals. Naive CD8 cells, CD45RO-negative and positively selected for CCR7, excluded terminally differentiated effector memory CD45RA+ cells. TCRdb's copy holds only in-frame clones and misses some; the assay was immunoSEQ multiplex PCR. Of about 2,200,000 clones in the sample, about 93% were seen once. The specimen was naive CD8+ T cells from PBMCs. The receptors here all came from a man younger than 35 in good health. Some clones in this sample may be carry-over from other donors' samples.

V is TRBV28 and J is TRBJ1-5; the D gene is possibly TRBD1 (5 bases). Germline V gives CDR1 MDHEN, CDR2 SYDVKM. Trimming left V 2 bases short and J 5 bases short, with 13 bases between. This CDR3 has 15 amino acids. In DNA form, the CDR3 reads TGTGCCAGCAGTTTACCCGTGGGGGGTTATCAGCCCCAGCATTTT. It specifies CASSLPVGGYQPQHF.

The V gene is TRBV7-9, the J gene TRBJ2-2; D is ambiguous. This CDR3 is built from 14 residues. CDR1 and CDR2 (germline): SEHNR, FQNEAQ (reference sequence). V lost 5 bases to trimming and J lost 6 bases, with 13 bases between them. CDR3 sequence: CASSPPYLAGELFF. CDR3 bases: TGTGCCAGCAGCCCCCCCTATCTCGCCGGGGAGCTGTTTTTT.

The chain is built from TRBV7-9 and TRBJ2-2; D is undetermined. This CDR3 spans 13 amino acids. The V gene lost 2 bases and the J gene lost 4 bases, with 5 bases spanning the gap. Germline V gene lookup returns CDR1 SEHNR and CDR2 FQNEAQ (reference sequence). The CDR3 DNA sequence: TGTGCCAGCAGCTTATTTGTCACCGGGGAGCTGTTTTTT. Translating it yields CASSLFVTGELFF.

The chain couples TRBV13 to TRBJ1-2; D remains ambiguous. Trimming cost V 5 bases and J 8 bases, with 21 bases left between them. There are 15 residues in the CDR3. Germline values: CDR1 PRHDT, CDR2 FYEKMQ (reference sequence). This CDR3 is CASSVKPGNPEGYTF. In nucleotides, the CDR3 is TGTGCCAGCAGCGTGAAACCGGGGAACCCAGAAGGCTACACCTTC.

Here the CDR3 reads CASSRGQEQFF. CDR3 coding DNA: TGTGCCAGCAGCCGCGGACAAGAGCAGTTCTTC. The chain is built from TRBV14 and TRBJ2-1; perhaps TRBD1 as D (5 bases). V was pared by 4 bases and J by 10 bases, with 8 bases between. The CDR3 is made up of 11 amino acids. Germline V gene sequence: CDR1 SGHDN, CDR2 FVKESK. Using reference TRBV14 and TRBJ2-1 for the parts outside the CDR3, the full variable domain is EAGVTQFPSHSVIEKGQTVTLRCDPISGHDNLYWYRRVMGKEIKFLLHFVKESKQDESGMPNNRFLAERTGGTYSTLKVQPAELEDSGVYFCASSRGQEQFFGPGTRLTVL.

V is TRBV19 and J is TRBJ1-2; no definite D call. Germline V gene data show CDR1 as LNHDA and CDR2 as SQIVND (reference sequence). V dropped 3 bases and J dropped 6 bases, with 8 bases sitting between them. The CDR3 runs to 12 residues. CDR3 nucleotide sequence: TGTGCCAGTAGTATTAGTTGGAATGGCTACACCTTC. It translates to CASSISWNGYTF.

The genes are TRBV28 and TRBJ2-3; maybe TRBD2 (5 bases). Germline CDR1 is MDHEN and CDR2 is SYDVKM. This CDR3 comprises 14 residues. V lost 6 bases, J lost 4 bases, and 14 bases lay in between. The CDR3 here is CASRVVHGADTQYF. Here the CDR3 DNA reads TGTGCCAGCAGGGTTGTTCACGGGGCAGATACGCAGTATTTT. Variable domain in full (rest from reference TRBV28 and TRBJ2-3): DVKVTQSSRYLVKRTGEKVFLECVQDMDHENMFWYRQDPGLGLRLIYFSYDVKMKEKGDIPEGYSVSREKKERFSLILESASTNQTSMYLCASRVVHGADTQYFGPGTRLTVL.

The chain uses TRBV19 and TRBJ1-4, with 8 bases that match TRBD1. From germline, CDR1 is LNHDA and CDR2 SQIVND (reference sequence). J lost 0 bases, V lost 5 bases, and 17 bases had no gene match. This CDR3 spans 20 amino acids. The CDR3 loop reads CASSRQAFGQGFSTNEKLFF. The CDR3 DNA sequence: TGTGCCAGTAGTCGCCAGGCCTTCGGACAGGGATTTTCAACTAATGAAAAACTGTTTTTT.

CDR3 residues: CASSFSGGSGSLSEQYF. CDR3 DNA: TGTGCCAGCAGCTTCTCAGGGGGTAGCGGGAGTTTATCCGAGCAGTACTTC. The rearrangement links TRBV7-2 to TRBJ2-7; 9 positions match TRBD2. The V and J ends lost 3 bases and 6 bases, in that order; junction bases with no gene match: 15. The CDR3 is 17 amino acids. Germline CDR1 reads SGHTA; CDR2 reads FQGNSA.

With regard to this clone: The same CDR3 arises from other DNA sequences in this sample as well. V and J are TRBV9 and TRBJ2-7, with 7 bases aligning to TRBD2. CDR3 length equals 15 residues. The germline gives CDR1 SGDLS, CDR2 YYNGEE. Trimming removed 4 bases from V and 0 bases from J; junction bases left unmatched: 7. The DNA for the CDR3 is TGTGCCAGCAGCCCGTCTAGCGGCAGCTCCTACGAGCAGTACTTC. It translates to CASSPSSGSSYEQYF.

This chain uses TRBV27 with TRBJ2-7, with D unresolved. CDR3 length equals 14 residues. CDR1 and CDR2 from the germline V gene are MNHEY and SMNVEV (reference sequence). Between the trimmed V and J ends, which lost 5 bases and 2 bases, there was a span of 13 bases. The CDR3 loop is CASSPGQTAYEQYF. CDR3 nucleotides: TGTGCCAGCAGTCCTGGGCAGACCGCCTACGAGCAGTACTTC.

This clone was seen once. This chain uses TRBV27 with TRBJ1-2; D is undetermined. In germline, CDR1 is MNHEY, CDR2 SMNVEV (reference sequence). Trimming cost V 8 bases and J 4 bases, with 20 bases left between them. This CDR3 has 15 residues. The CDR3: CASRMGSGAFYGYTF. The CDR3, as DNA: TGTGCCAGCCGTATGGGGAGCGGCGCTTTCTATGGCTACACCTTC.

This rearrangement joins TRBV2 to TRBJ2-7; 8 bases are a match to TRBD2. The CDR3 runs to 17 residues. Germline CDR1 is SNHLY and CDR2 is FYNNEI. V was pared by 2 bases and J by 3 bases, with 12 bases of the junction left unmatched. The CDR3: CASSEYSGSRMGYEQYF. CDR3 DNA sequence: TGTGCCAGCAGTGAATACAGCGGGAGTCGTATGGGCTACGAGCAGTACTTC.

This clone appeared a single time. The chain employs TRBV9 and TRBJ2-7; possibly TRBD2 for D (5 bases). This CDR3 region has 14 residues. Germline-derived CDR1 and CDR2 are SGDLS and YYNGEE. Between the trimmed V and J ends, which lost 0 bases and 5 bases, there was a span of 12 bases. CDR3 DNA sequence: TGTGCCAGCAGCGTAGGAGGGTTGAACGACGAGCAGTACTTC. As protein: CASSVGGLNDEQYF.

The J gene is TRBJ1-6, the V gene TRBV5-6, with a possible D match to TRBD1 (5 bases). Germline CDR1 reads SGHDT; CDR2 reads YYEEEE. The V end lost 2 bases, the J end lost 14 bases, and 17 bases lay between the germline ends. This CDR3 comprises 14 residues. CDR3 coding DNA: TGTGCCAGCAGCTTCGGGGGAGGGGCCTCCACCCTCCACTTT. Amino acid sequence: CASSFGGGASTLHF. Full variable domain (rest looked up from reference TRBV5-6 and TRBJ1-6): DAGVTQSPTHLIKTRGQQVTLRCSPKSGHDTVSWYQQALGQGPQFIFQYYEEEERQRGNFPDRFSGHQFPNYSSELNVNALLLGDSALYLCASSFGGGASTLHFGNGTRLTVT.

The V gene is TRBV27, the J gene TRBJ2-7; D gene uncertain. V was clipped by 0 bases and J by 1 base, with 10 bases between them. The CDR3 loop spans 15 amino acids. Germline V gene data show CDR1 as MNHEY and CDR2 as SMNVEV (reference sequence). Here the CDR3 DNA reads TGTGCCAGCAGTTTATCGATCGGGTCGTCCTACGAGCAGTACTTC. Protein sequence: CASSLSIGSSYEQYF.

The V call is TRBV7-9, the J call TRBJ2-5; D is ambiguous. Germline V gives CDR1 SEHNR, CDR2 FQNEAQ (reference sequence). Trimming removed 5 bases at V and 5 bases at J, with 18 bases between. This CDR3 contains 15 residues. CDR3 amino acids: CASSRRTDQFETQYF. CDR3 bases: TGTGCCAGCAGCCGCCGGACGGACCAATTCGAGACCCAGTACTTC.

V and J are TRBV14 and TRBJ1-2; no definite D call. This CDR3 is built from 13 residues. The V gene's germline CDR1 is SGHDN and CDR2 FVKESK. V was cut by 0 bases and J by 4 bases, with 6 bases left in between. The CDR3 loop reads CASSQEKGYGYTF. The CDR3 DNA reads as TGTGCCAGCAGCCAAGAAAAGGGCTATGGCTACACCTTC.

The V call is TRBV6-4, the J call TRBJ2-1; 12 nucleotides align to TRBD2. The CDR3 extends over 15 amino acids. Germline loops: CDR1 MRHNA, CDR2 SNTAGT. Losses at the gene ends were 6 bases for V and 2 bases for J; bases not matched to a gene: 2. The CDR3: CASRRLAGAYNEQFF. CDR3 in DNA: TGTGCCAGCAGGCGACTAGCGGGAGCCTACAATGAGCAGTTCTTC.

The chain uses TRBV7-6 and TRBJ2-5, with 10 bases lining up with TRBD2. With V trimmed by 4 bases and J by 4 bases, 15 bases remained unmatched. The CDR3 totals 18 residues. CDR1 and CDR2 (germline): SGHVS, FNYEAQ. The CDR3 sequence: CASSSRGASGSGSETQYF. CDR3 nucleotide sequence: TGTGCCAGCAGCTCACGAGGGGCTAGCGGGAGTGGCTCAGAGACCCAGTACTTC.

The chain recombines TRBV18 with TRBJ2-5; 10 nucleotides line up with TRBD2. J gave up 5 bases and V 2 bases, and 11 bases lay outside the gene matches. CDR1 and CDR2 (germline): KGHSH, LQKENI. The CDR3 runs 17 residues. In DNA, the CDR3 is TGTGCCAGCTCACCATTGTTAGCGGGAGGCCTGGAGGAGACCCAGTACTTC. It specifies CASSPLLAGGLEETQYF.

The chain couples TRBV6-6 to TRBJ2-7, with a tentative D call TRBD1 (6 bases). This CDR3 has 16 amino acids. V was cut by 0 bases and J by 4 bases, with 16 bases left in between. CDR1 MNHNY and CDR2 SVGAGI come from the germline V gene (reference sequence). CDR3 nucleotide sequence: TGTGCCAGCAGTTACTCTCATCCAGGGGAGAAATACGAGCAGTACTTC. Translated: CASSYSHPGEKYEQYF.

The CDR3 nucleotides are TGCGCCAGCAGCCAAGAATGGGGACACTCCTACGAGCAGTACTTC. Amino acid sequence: CASSQEWGHSYEQYF. This chain connects TRBV4-3 to TRBJ2-7; TRBD1 might be the D (6 bases). CDR1 and CDR2 from the germline V gene are LGHNA and YSLEER. V lost 0 bases, J lost 0 bases, and 9 bases lay in between. The CDR3 sequence is 15 residues long.

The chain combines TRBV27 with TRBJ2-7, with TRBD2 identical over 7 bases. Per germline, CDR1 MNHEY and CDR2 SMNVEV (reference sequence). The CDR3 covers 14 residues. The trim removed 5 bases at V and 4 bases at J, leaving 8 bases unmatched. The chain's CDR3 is CASSPRTRVYEQYF. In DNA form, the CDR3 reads TGTGCCAGCAGTCCTCGGACTAGGGTGTACGAGCAGTACTTC.

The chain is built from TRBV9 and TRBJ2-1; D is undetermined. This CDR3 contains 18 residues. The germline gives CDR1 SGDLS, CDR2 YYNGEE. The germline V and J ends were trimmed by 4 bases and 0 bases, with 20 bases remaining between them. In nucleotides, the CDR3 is TGTGCCAGCAGCCCCTCCGGTGTCGTCTGGAGCTCCTACAATGAGCAGTTCTTC. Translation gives CASSPSGVVWSSYNEQFF.

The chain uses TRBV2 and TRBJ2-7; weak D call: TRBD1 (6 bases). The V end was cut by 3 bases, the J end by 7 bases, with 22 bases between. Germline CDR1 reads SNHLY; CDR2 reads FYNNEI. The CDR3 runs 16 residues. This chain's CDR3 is CASSDSAYQGKREQYF. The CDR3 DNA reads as TGTGCCAGCAGTGACTCGGCGTACCAGGGGAAGAGGGAGCAGTACTTC.

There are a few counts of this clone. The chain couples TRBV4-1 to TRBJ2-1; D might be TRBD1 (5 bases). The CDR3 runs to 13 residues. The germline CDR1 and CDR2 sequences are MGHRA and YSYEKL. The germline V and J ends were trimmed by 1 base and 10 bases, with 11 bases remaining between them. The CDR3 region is CASSQGPGYEQFF. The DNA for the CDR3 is TGCGCCAGCAGCCAAGGACCAGGGTACGAGCAGTTCTTC.

CDR3 nucleotides: TGTGCCAGCAGTTACAGGACAAGAGGGGGTGAGCAGTTCTTC. Its translation: CASSYRTRGGEQFF. V and J are TRBV6-5 and TRBJ2-1; D may be TRBD1 (6 bases). The CDR3 sequence is 14 residues long. V was shortened by 2 bases and J by 9 bases, with 14 bases between the two germline ends. Germline CDR1 is MNHEY and CDR2 is SVGAGI.